This T cell receptor beta chain was captured in a study of T cells after yellow fever vaccination. This CDR3 has 16 residues. Germline V lookup: CDR1 MNHEY, CDR2 SVGEGT. V gave up 3 bases and J gave up 0 bases, with 11 bases separating them. Template switching by 5'RACE produced TCR cDNA, adding a universal primer site and UMIs. MiXCR was run by TCRdb on the 5' RACE reads, yielding one entry per CDR3 protein. This table has 400,000 or so distinct CDR3 sequences, 6% to 8% appearing once. The gene calls are TRBV6-2 or TRBV6-3 and TRBJ2-2, with D uncertain. The receptor was isolated from a man under 40 who received the YFV17D yellow fever vaccine. The sample consisted of PBMCs, taken 5 days after the yellow fever booster vaccination. The DNA for the CDR3 is TGTGCCAGCAGTTATCCATCGGGTACGAACACCGGGGAGCTGTTTTTT. As protein: CASSYPSGTNTGELFF.